Following are 26 T cell receptor beta chains from one sample sequenced in a study of T-cell reconstitution after alpha-beta-depleted transplantation in children. Unique molecular identifiers were used in preparing the TCRbeta library. TCRdb used MiXCR to reprocess the PCR reads, holding one entry per CDR3 protein. The table records over 400,000 distinct CDR3 sequences, around two fifths of them present only once. The sample here was PBMCs, taken before TCRalphabeta/CD19-depleted stem cell transplant. Receptors originate from a girl aged 2-10 years with aplastic anemia, due to receive a stem cell transplant.

The sample holds many counts of this clonotype. J is TRBJ2-7 and V is TRBV7-8; maybe TRBD2 (6 bases). The CDR3 is made up of 15 amino acids. Between the trimmed V and J ends, which lost 1 base and 1 base, there was a span of 11 bases. The germline V gene encodes CDR1 SGHVS and CDR2 FQNEAQ. For the CDR3, the DNA is TGTGCCAGCAGCTTAGGAGCGGGTCCGTCCTACGAGCAGTACTTC. It encodes CASSLGAGPSYEQYF.

V is TRBV6-5 and J is TRBJ2-2, with no clear D. Deletions cut 2 bases from V and 6 bases from J, with 13 bases between. The germline CDR1 and CDR2 sequences are MNHEY and SVGAGI. CDR3 size: 15 residues. The CDR3 DNA follows: TGTGCCAGCAGTTACAGAGCCCAAGATTCCGGGGAGCTGTTTTTT. Its protein is CASSYRAQDSGELFF.

The chain joins TRBV12-3 or TRBV12-4 to TRBJ2-5; 11 bases are shared with TRBD2. This CDR3 is built from 14 residues. V lost 6 bases to trimming and J lost 4 bases; unmatched junction nucleotides: 4. The CDR3, as DNA: TGTGCCAGCAGCGGAACTAGCGGGGGAGAGACCCAGTACTTC. Amino acids: CASSGTSGGETQYF.

This clonotype was detected a few times. The CDR3 sequence: CSVGGLDEAFF. The CDR3 bases are TGCAGCGTTGGAGGGCTGGATGAAGCTTTCTTT. The chain recombines TRBV29-1 with TRBJ1-1; no definite D call. There are 11 residues in the CDR3. The germline CDR1 and CDR2 sequences are SQVTM and ANQGSEA. V gave up 4 bases and J gave up 7 bases, with 10 bases separating them.

This chain uses TRBV20-1 with TRBJ1-1; 7 nucleotides line up with TRBD1. This CDR3 contains 14 residues. J was trimmed by 1 base and V by 0 bases; bases with no gene match: 2. The germline V gene encodes CDR1 DFQATT and CDR2 SNEGSKA (reference sequence). As DNA, the CDR3 is TGCAGTGCTAGAGATAAGGGGGCGAACACTGAAGCTTTCTTT. This gives the protein CSARDKGANTEAFF.

V usage is TRBV15 and J usage is TRBJ1-2; TRBD1 matches 9 bases. Germline values: CDR1 LNHNV, CDR2 YYDKDF (reference sequence). The CDR3 extends over 15 amino acids. V was clipped by 8 bases and J by 0 bases; unmatched bases: 7. The CDR3 is CATRQGGPSNYGYTF. The CDR3 DNA is TGTGCCACCCGACAGGGGGGCCCTTCTAACTATGGCTACACCTTC.

CDR3 loop: CSALQADGFYEQYF. Here the CDR3 DNA reads TGCAGCGCCCTTCAAGCGGACGGGTTTTACGAGCAGTACTTC. V usage is TRBV29-1 and J usage is TRBJ2-7, with TRBD2 as a possible D gene (5 bases). CDR1 SQVTM and CDR2 ANQGSEA come from the germline V gene. V lost 7 bases and J lost 4, with 20 bases in between. The CDR3 loop spans 14 amino acids.

This clonotype has more than one count but fewer than ten. J is TRBJ2-7 and V is TRBV20-1; 8 bases agree with TRBD2. This CDR3 is built from 14 residues. The germline V gene encodes CDR1 DFQATT and CDR2 SNEGSKA (reference sequence). V lost 6 bases, J lost 2 bases, and 9 bases stayed unmatched. CDR3 in amino acids: CSAHPGLETYEQYF. The DNA for the CDR3 is TGCAGTGCACACCCGGGACTAGAAACCTACGAGCAGTACTTC.

This clonotype has only one observation. The genes are TRBV24-1 and TRBJ2-6, with D perhaps matching TRBD1 (6 bases). Per germline, CDR1 KGHDR and CDR2 SFDVKD. Trimming took off 12 bases at V and 2 bases at J, with 10 bases between the two ends. The CDR3 extends over 13 amino acids. The CDR3 protein is CAASGAGANVLTF. CDR3 nucleotides: TGTGCCGCCTCAGGGGCTGGGGCCAACGTCCTGACTTTC.

In its sample, this clonotype was seen many times. The J gene is TRBJ1-1, the V gene TRBV25-1; a weak D match, TRBD1 (6 bases). V was shortened by 4 bases and J by 4 bases, with 13 bases between the two germline ends. This CDR3 region has 14 residues. CDR1 is MGHDK and CDR2 is SYGVNS in the germline V gene. The CDR3 spells CASSVTGRGTEAFF. In DNA, the CDR3 is TGTGCCAGCAGTGTCACAGGGAGGGGCACTGAAGCTTTCTTT. Filled out from reference TRBV25-1 and TRBJ1-1, the complete variable domain reads EADIYQTPRYLVIGTGKKITLECSQTMGHDKMYWYQQDPGMELHLIHYSYGVNSTEKGDLSSESTVSRIRTEHFPLTLESARPSHTSQYLCASSVTGRGTEAFFGQGTRLTVV.

The rearrangement uses TRBV29-1 and TRBJ2-1; D is unresolved. Germline-derived CDR1 and CDR2 are SQVTM and ANQGSEA. The CDR3 spans 13 residues. V lost 7 bases to trimming and J lost 0 bases, with 10 bases between them. The CDR3 loop is CSAPLGSYNEQFF. As DNA, the CDR3 is TGCAGCGCCCCTCTCGGCTCCTACAATGAGCAGTTCTTC.

This clonotype was detected ten times or more. The CDR3 spells CAYQGLAGLTDTQYF. The CDR3 coding sequence is TGTGCCTACCAGGGACTAGCGGGGCTCACAGATACGCAGTATTTT. The J gene is TRBJ2-3, the V gene TRBV30; 13 nucleotides agree with TRBD2. The J segment lost 2 bases and the V segment lost 7 bases, leaving 6 bases of the junction unmatched. The V gene's germline CDR1 is GTSNPN and CDR2 SVGIG (reference sequence). The CDR3 length is 15 residues.

This clonotype was picked up many times. The chain couples TRBV7-2 to TRBJ1-1, with 8 positions matching TRBD1. V dropped 6 bases and J dropped 10; count of bases not matched to a gene: 16. Germline CDR1 and CDR2: SGHTA and FQGNSA. The CDR3 totals 15 residues. CDR3 sequence reads: CASSSWTGWDAGAFF. The CDR3 region has the DNA TGTGCCAGCAGTTCCTGGACAGGGTGGGACGCGGGAGCTTTCTTT.

The CDR3 here is CASSSPGLAGVNTGELFF. For the CDR3, the DNA is TGTGCCAGCAGTTCGCCGGGACTAGCGGGCGTCAACACCGGGGAGCTGTTTTTT. V and J are TRBV12-3 or TRBV12-4 and TRBJ2-2; TRBD2 matches at 12 bases. V was pared by 4 bases and J by 2 bases, with 8 bases of the junction left unmatched. The CDR3 totals 18 residues.

The chain has TRBV19 and TRBJ1-1; D gene uncertain. Germline values: CDR1 LNHDA, CDR2 SQIVND (reference sequence). This CDR3 is built from 15 residues. V was cut by 3 bases and J by 0 bases, with 11 bases left in between. CDR3 sequence (DNA): TGTGCCAGTAGTATGTTGGACGGCATGAACACTGAAGCTTTCTTT. Amino acids: CASSMLDGMNTEAFF.

The chain couples TRBV12-3 or TRBV12-4 to TRBJ1-1; possible D gene TRBD1, 5 bases. CDR3 size: 14 residues. The V gene lost 4 bases and the J gene lost 6 bases, with 15 bases spanning the gap. Here the CDR3 reads CASSSASGAPEAFF. CDR3 coding DNA: TGTGCCAGCAGTTCGGCCTCTGGGGCGCCTGAAGCTTTCTTT.

This clonotype was seen a few times. The chain recombines TRBV5-5 with TRBJ2-5; unclear D gene. This CDR3 is 13 amino acids long. With 6 bases removed from V and 2 bases from J, the gap between germline ends came to 11 bases. Germline lookup yields CDR1 SGHKS and CDR2 YYEKEE (reference sequence). As DNA, the CDR3 is TGTGCCAGCAACCGACACTCTCAAGAGACCCAGTACTTC. Translated: CASNRHSQETQYF.

The V gene is TRBV15, the J gene TRBJ2-5; a weak D match, TRBD1 (5 bases). The length of the CDR3 is 16 residues. Germline V gene data show CDR1 as LNHNV and CDR2 as YYDKDF (reference sequence). Trimming pared 1 base from V and 1 base from J, leaving 13 bases between. CDR3 amino acids: CATSRGQLDFQETQYF. The CDR3 DNA reads TGTGCCACCAGCAGAGGACAGCTAGACTTCCAAGAGACCCAGTACTTC.

The chain employs TRBV7-2 and TRBJ2-5; 7 nucleotides line up with TRBD1. Germline values: CDR1 SGHTA, CDR2 FQGNSA. Unmatched junction bases numbered 13, after V lost 0 bases and J lost 6 bases. The CDR3 is made up of 17 amino acids. The CDR3 protein is CASSLAMTGRGAKTQYF. CDR3 in DNA: TGTGCCAGCAGCTTAGCGATGACAGGGAGAGGAGCAAAGACCCAGTACTTC.

This clonotype was seen at least ten times. The chain carries TRBV6-1 and TRBJ2-5, with 7 bases that match TRBD2. The CDR3 runs to 13 residues. CDR1 and CDR2 from the germline V gene are MNHNS and SASEGT. The V segment lost 6 bases and the J segment 5 bases; nucleotides outside the gene matches: 6. The CDR3 DNA reads TGTGCCAGCAGAAGGGAGGGGTGGGAGACCCAGTACTTC. Protein: CASRREGWETQYF.

This rearrangement joins TRBV27 to TRBJ2-3; 10 nucleotides align to TRBD1. Trimming removed 6 bases from V and 0 bases from J; junction bases left unmatched: 0. Looked up from germline, CDR1 is MNHEY and CDR2 is SMNVEV (reference sequence). CDR3 length: 14 residues. In nucleotides, the CDR3 is TGTGCCAGCAGGGGACAGGGGAGCACAGATACGCAGTATTTT. Amino acids: CASRGQGSTDTQYF.

In DNA form, the CDR3 reads TGCGCCAGCAGCCAAGAACCAGGAGAGACCCAGTACTTC. This codes for CASSQEPGETQYF. The chain has TRBV5-1 and TRBJ2-5; no clear D gene. The germline V gene encodes CDR1 SGHRS and CDR2 YFSETQ. The CDR3 extends over 13 amino acids. Trimming shortened V by 4 bases and J by 4 bases, and 11 bases separated the two germline ends. Full variable domain (remainder filled in from reference TRBV5-1 and TRBJ2-5): KAGVTQTPRYLIKTRGQQVTLSCSPISGHRSVSWYQQTPGQGLQFLFEYFSETQRNKGNFPGRFSGRQFSNSRSEMNVSTLELGDSALYLCASSQEPGETQYFGPGTRLLVL.

The V and J genes are TRBV27 and TRBJ2-2, with 7 bases matching TRBD1. V shed 3 bases, J shed 3 bases, and the junction held 10 bases outside the gene matches. The germline gives CDR1 MNHEY, CDR2 SMNVEV (reference sequence). CDR3 length: 17 amino acids. The CDR3, as DNA: TGTGCCAGCAGTTTCAGCCCGGGACAGACCTACACCGGGGAGCTGTTTTTT. This sequence encodes CASSFSPGQTYTGELFF.

This clonotype was found many times. The V and J genes are TRBV20-1 and TRBJ2-3, with 7 bases lining up with TRBD1. The CDR3 runs to 13 residues. The ends lost 5 bases at V and 2 bases at J; junction bases unmatched: 4. Germline lookup yields CDR1 DFQATT and CDR2 SNEGSKA (reference sequence). In nucleotides, the CDR3 is TGCAGTGCTTTGGGACAGAACACAGATACGCAGTATTTT. Its translation is CSALGQNTDTQYF.

This clonotype was counted at least ten times. V is TRBV7-3 and J is TRBJ2-3; 12 bases are a match to TRBD2. The V segment lost 1 base and the J segment 2 bases; nucleotides outside the gene matches: 7. The germline V gene has CDR1 SGHTA and CDR2 FQGTGA. This CDR3 has 18 amino acids. The CDR3 loop reads CASSLKRLAGENTDTQYF. CDR3 DNA: TGTGCCAGCAGCTTAAAGCGACTAGCGGGAGAGAACACAGATACGCAGTATTTT.

The V call is TRBV20-1, the J call TRBJ2-2, with D perhaps TRBD1 (6 bases). CDR1 and CDR2 (germline): DFQATT, SNEGSKA (reference sequence). The V and J ends lost 6 bases and 7 bases respectively, with 15 bases between them. The CDR3 is 13 amino acids. The CDR3, as DNA: TGCAGTGCATCCAGGGGATTGAACGGGGAGCTGTTTTTT. This translates into CSASRGLNGELFF.